This T cell receptor (beta chain) appears in the sequencing data of a study of blood T cell repertoires in COVID-19. Study context: From the United States, Italy and Spain came samples of acute and convalescent COVID-19. From T cells, B-cell-depleted T cells, or PBMCs came the material, which was cDNA or gDNA.

How the authors handled the data: Quantification of nucleated cells was approximated via reference gene primer amplification. The data were produced by immunoSEQ multiplex PCR, yet TCRdb's version contains in-frame clones alone and is incomplete. That table furnishes V, J and clone size, whereas the DNA furnished D and trimming. The sample contains about 500,000 clones, 80% to 90% of which appear only once. This CDR3 is built from 16 residues. The V gene's germline CDR1 is LGHDT and CDR2 YNNKEL (reference sequence). V lost 4 bases to trimming and J lost 5 bases, with 20 bases between them. Seattle patient enrollment occurred during active infection, with longitudinal follow-up thereafter.

Sequenced sample: peripheral blood. The source is a man younger than 30 with COVID-19, enrolled during active disease. The chain links TRBV3-1 (or the pseudogene TRBV3-2) to TRBJ2-5; D possibly corresponds to TRBD2 (6 bases). CDR3 sequence reads: CASSPPGRGVGETQYF. In DNA, the CDR3 is TGTGCCAGCAGCCCCCCGGGGCGGGGCGTCGGCGAGACCCAGTACTTC.